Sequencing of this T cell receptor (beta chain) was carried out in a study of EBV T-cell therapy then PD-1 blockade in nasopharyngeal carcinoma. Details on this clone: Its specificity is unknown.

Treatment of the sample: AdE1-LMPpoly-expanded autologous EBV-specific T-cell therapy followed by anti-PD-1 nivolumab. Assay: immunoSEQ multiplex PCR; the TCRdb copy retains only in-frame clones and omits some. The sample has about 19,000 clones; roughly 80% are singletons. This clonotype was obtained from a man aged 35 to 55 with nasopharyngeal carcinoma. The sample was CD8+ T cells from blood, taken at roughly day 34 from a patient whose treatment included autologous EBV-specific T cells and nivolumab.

CDR3: CATNPGGRTDTQYF. CDR3 sequence (DNA): TGTGCCACCAACCCGGGGGGGAGGACAGATACGCAGTATTTT. This chain connects TRBV24-1 to TRBJ2-3; the match to TRBD2 covers 8 bases. The CDR3 extends over 14 amino acids. Trimming cost V 8 bases and J 3 bases; bases outside gene matches: 6. Germline V gives CDR1 KGHDR, CDR2 SFDVKD.